This is a list of T cell receptor beta chains from one sample in a study of blood T cells in healthy people across ages. Each CDR3 protein gets one entry after TCRdb re-called the 5' RACE reads with MiXCR. The sample includes about 1.1 million distinct CDR3 sequences, around two fifths of them seen just once. The sample comprised blood. The receptors derive from a young man in good health. Each CDR3 is given with its conserved first and last residue. Each record gives: clone size, V gene, J gene, D gene, CDR3 protein, CDR3 DNA. A D gene is named only where the DNA matches it firmly. Clone sizes are given selectively: once, few, many, or a class where the clone is expanded.

once,TRBV3-1,TRBJ1-2,TRBD1,CASSQDLETGWSDGYTF,TGTGCCAGCAGCCAAGATTTGGAGACAGGGTGGTCCGATGGCTACACCTTC
few,TRBV11-3,TRBJ1-6,.,CASSLDGRRNNSPLHF,TGTGCCAGCAGCTTAGATGGCAGGCGGAATAATTCACCCCTCCACTTT
.,TRBV7-2,TRBJ2-4,.,CASSWVIWDIQYF,TGTGCCAGCAGCTGGGTGATCTGGGACATTCAGTACTTC
.,TRBV20-1,TRBJ1-1,.,CSASVEVSNTEAFF,TGCAGTGCCTCGGTCGAGGTCTCGAACACTGAAGCTTTCTTT
.,TRBV7-2,TRBJ1-4,.,CASSYLGHTNEKLFF,TGTGCCAGCAGCTACCTCGGGCATACTAATGAAAAACTGTTTTTT
.,TRBV18,TRBJ2-3,TRBD2,CASSPASGVTDTQYF,TGTGCCAGCTCACCGGCAAGCGGGGTTACAGATACGCAGTATTTT
.,TRBV6-2/TRBV6-3,TRBJ1-5,.,CASRDQTSDQPQHF,TGTGCCAGCAGAGACCAGACGTCGGATCAGCCCCAGCATTTT
.,TRBV20-1,TRBJ2-3,TRBD2,CSARVRRGDTQYF,TGCAGTGCTAGAGTCCGGCGGGGGGATACGCAGTATTTT
.,TRBV4-3,TRBJ1-4,.,CTSSQSREKLFF,TGCACCAGCAGCCAAAGCAGGGAAAAACTGTTTTTT
.,TRBV20-1,TRBJ1-4,.,CSATIRTDATNEKLFF,TGCAGTGCAACGATACGGACAGACGCAACTAATGAAAAACTGTTTTTT
few,TRBV5-1,TRBJ2-5,TRBD1,CASSLASGTAETQYF,TGCGCCAGCAGCTTGGCATCCGGGACAGCGGAGACCCAGTACTTC
few,TRBV21-1,TRBJ2-7,.,CASSGGGYEQYF,TGTGCCAGCAGTGGCGGGGGGTACGAGCAGTACTTC
few,TRBV20-1,TRBJ2-1,TRBD2,CSADGAGGGVHNEQFF,TGCAGTGCCGATGGGGCGGGGGGCGGCGTCCACAATGAGCAGTTCTTC
many,TRBV15,TRBJ1-4,.,CATSRGVVSTNEKLFF,TGTGCCACCAGCAGAGGAGTCGTCTCAACTAATGAAAAACTGTTTTTT
.,TRBV6-2/TRBV6-3,TRBJ1-2,.,CASSYTAPYGYTF,TGTGCCAGCAGCTACACGGCCCCTTATGGCTACACCTTC
.,TRBV20-1,TRBJ2-5,TRBD1,CSAISRRTGWEQYF,TGCAGTGCTATTTCAAGACGGACAGGGTGGGAGCAGTACTTC
.,TRBV4-1,TRBJ2-2,.,CASSYRVRRTNIGELFF,TGCGCCAGCAGCTACAGGGTAAGGCGGACGAACATCGGGGAGCTGTTTTTT
.,TRBV29-1,TRBJ1-2,TRBD1,CSGTGDYGYTF,TGCAGCGGGACAGGGGACTATGGCTACACCTTC
many,TRBV20-1,TRBJ1-1,TRBD1,CSATRQGAETAEAFF,TGCAGTGCTACAAGACAGGGGGCTGAGACCGCTGAAGCTTTCTTT
few,TRBV6-5,TRBJ2-5,.,CASSAPTSQETQYF,TGTGCCAGCTCCGCCCCCACTAGCCAAGAGACCCAGTACTTC
.,TRBV4-2,TRBJ1-2,.,CASRQEGGEANYGYTF,TGTGCCAGCCGCCAAGAAGGCGGAGAGGCTAACTATGGCTACACCTTC
.,TRBV20-1,TRBJ2-3,.,CSARAWDTQYF,TGCAGTGCTAGAGCTTGGGATACGCAGTATTTT
.,TRBV4-3,TRBJ1-5,.,CASSQDPGEYSNQPQHF,TGCGCCAGCAGCCAAGATCCAGGCGAATATAGCAATCAGCCCCAGCATTTT
.,TRBV20-1,TRBJ2-7,.,CSARSPVSSYEQYF,TGCAGTGCTAGAAGCCCAGTAAGCTCCTACGAGCAGTACTTC
few,TRBV14,TRBJ2-1,.,CASSQEFWFGEKSASYNEQFF,TGTGCCAGCAGCCAAGAGTTTTGGTTCGGGGAAAAATCGGCCTCCTACAATGAGCAGTTCTTC
.,TRBV27,TRBJ2-1,TRBD1,CASSFIPTGGSEQFF,TGTGCCAGCAGTTTCATCCCAACAGGGGGCAGTGAGCAGTTCTTC
.,TRBV6-1,TRBJ1-5,.,CASKGTADYSNQPQHF,TGTGCCAGCAAGGGGACGGCAGACTATAGCAATCAGCCCCAGCATTTT
once,TRBV24-1,TRBJ1-1,TRBD1,CATRGQGASAEAFF,TGTGCCACCAGGGGACAGGGGGCATCAGCTGAAGCTTTCTTT
few,TRBV2,TRBJ1-2,TRBD1,CASIRTIQGIGGYTF,TGTGCTAGCATTCGAACTATACAGGGGATAGGTGGCTACACCTTC
.,TRBV11-2,TRBJ2-2,.,CASSLDGSSGELFF,TGTGCCAGCAGCTTAGATGGAAGTTCCGGGGAGCTGTTTTTT
few,TRBV7-6,TRBJ2-1,.,CASSLSGTTYNEQFF,TGTGCCAGCAGCTTATCCGGGACCACATACAATGAGCAGTTCTTC
few,TRBV7-2,TRBJ1-1,.,CASSLAIWGHQNTEAFF,TGTGCCAGCAGCTTAGCGATATGGGGACACCAGAACACTGAAGCTTTCTTT
.,TRBV6-5,TRBJ1-2,TRBD1,CASSYSGGQNSNYGYTF,TGTGCCAGCAGTTACTCAGGGGGACAGAATTCTAACTATGGCTACACCTTC
.,TRBV4-3,TRBJ2-2,.,CASNLRGGVGELFF,TGCGCCAGCAACCTAAGAGGGGGGGTAGGGGAGCTGTTTTTT
few,TRBV4-2,TRBJ1-6,.,CASSVNRENNSPLHF,TGTGCCAGCAGCGTGAACAGGGAGAATAATTCACCCCTCCACTTT
.,TRBV20-1,TRBJ2-1,.,CSARGRRWEQFF,TGCAGTGCTAGGGGTCGGCGCTGGGAGCAGTTCTTC
few,TRBV18,TRBJ2-1,TRBD1,CASSPPGTGMSNEQFF,TGTGCCAGCTCACCACCCGGGACAGGGATGAGCAATGAGCAGTTCTTC
few,TRBV20-1,TRBJ1-5,.,CSATQGSNQPQHF,TGCAGTGCTACTCAGGGTAGCAATCAGCCCCAGCATTTT
few,TRBV27,TRBJ1-6,.,CASSLWTPDRNSPLHF,TGTGCCAGCAGTTTATGGACGCCGGATAGAAATTCACCCCTCCACTTT
.,TRBV5-1,TRBJ2-5,.,CASSIIADRRSETQYF,TGCGCCAGCAGTATCATCGCGGACAGAAGATCAGAGACCCAGTACTTC
.,TRBV11-2,TRBJ1-2,.,CASSLGLRGYTF,TGTGCCAGCAGCTTAGGTCTGAGGGGCTACACCTTC
few,TRBV7-2,TRBJ1-1,.,CASSLNRFPEAFF,TGTGCCAGCAGCCTCAACAGGTTCCCTGAAGCTTTCTTT
few,TRBV7-2,TRBJ1-4,.,CASSPQGENEKLFF,TGTGCCAGCAGCCCCCAAGGGGAGAATGAAAAACTGTTTTTT
many,TRBV29-1,TRBJ2-3,.,CSVGPGTDTQYF,TGCAGCGTTGGTCCCGGCACAGATACGCAGTATTTT
many,TRBV24-1,TRBJ2-3,.,CATSGTWGGTDTQYF,TGTGCCACCAGTGGTACATGGGGCGGCACAGATACGCAGTATTTT